One and the same sample provided the 22 T cell receptor beta chains below, sequenced in a study of regulatory T cells in long-lasting Graves disease. Both iRepertoire HTBI primers and Arm-PCR of CDR3 regions were used to build the TCR beta libraries. TCRdb re-derived calls from the multiplex PCR reads in MiXCR, one entry per CDR3 protein. The repertoire holds 200,000 to 250,000 distinct CDR3 sequences, with around 20% as singletons. Time point: newly diagnosed GD, antithyroid drugs for less than 3 months. Extracted RNA from PBMCs served as the source of the TCR library. The sequencing here drew on peripheral blood mononuclear cells (PBMCs), taken at new diagnosis, from a patient treated with antithyroid drugs. The source is a female donor with Graves disease.

This clonotype was seen a handful of times. The rearrangement joins TRBV5-1 to TRBJ2-5; D may be TRBD1 (6 bases). V lost 4 bases and J lost 7, with 20 bases in between. The CDR3 has 15 amino acids. Per the germline V gene, CDR1 is SGHRS and CDR2 is YFSETQ. For the CDR3, the DNA is TGCGCCAGCAGCCCCCAGGGGCACCCCGAATCGACCCAGTACTTC. Encoded protein: CASSPQGHPESTQYF.

This clonotype was detected many times. The rearrangement links TRBV6-2 or TRBV6-3 to TRBJ1-2; D gene uncertain. Trimming took 1 base from V and 8 from J, leaving 5 bases between them. The CDR3 has 11 residues. The germline V gene encodes CDR1 MNHEY and CDR2 SVGEGT. In DNA form, the CDR3 reads TGTGCCAGCAGTTACTTGGAAGGCTACACCTTC. It translates to CASSYLEGYTF.

This clonotype was observed at least ten times. The chain has TRBV11-2 and TRBJ2-5, with D perhaps being TRBD1 or TRBD2 (5 bases each). Germline values: CDR1 SGHAT, CDR2 FQNNGV. With 3 bases removed from V and 4 bases from J, the gap between germline ends came to 6 bases. The CDR3 spans 12 residues. CDR3 nucleotide sequence: TGTGCCAGCAGCTTTGGGGGAGAGACCCAGTACTTC. As protein: CASSFGGETQYF.

V gene TRBV19 combines with J gene TRBJ1-2, with TRBD1 identical over 10 bases. The ends lost 10 bases at V and 7 bases at J; junction bases unmatched: 6. From germline, CDR1 is LNHDA and CDR2 SQIVND (reference sequence). This CDR3 has 12 amino acids. The CDR3 region has the DNA TGTGCCACCTCGGACAGGGGGAGTGGCTACACCTTC. It yields the protein CATSDRGSGYTF.

The V gene is TRBV19, the J gene TRBJ1-2; 7 bases are shared with TRBD1. Germline V gives CDR1 LNHDA, CDR2 SQIVND (reference sequence). This CDR3 has 12 amino acids. V lost 4 bases, J lost 7 bases, and 3 bases stayed unmatched. CDR3 in amino acids: CASSTTGFGYTF. In nucleotides, the CDR3 is TGTGCCAGTAGTACGACAGGGTTTGGCTACACCTTC.

Ten or more counts support this clonotype. In DNA form, the CDR3 reads TGCGCCAGCAGCCGCGGGACTAGCGGGAGGGGCCCCTCCTACAATGAGCAGTTCTTC. It yields the protein CASSRGTSGRGPSYNEQFF. This rearrangement joins TRBV5-1 to TRBJ2-1; the match to TRBD2 covers 16 bases. Germline trimming cut 4 bases from V and 0 bases from J; bases unmatched to any gene: 7. The CDR3 is 19 residues long. From germline, CDR1 is SGHRS and CDR2 YFSETQ.

This clonotype came up many times. The chain has TRBV7-2 and TRBJ2-7, with no clear D. The CDR3 consists of 14 residues. Trimming removed 5 bases at V and 3 bases at J, with 14 bases between. CDR1 is SGHTA and CDR2 is FQGNSA in the germline V gene. The CDR3 nucleotides read TGTGCCAGCAGCCGTTCCGGGTCAAACTACGAGCAGTACTTC. Translating it yields CASSRSGSNYEQYF.

This clonotype was recorded at least ten times. V and J are TRBV20-1 and TRBJ2-5; possible D gene TRBD2, 5 bases. V dropped 1 base and J dropped 4 bases, with 13 bases sitting between them. Per germline, CDR1 DFQATT and CDR2 SNEGSKA (reference sequence). CDR3 length: 14 amino acids. The CDR3 sequence is CSARVPGWGETQYF. In DNA form, the CDR3 reads TGCAGTGCTAGAGTACCGGGATGGGGAGAGACCCAGTACTTC.

The chain joins TRBV3-1 to TRBJ2-7; D perhaps matches TRBD2 (5 bases). The V gene lost 0 bases and the J gene lost 7 bases, with 10 bases spanning the gap. Germline assignment: CDR1 LGHDT and CDR2 YNNKEL (reference sequence). The CDR3 runs 13 residues. The CDR3 spells CASSQEGGGEQYF. In DNA form, the CDR3 reads TGTGCCAGCAGCCAAGAAGGAGGCGGGGAGCAGTACTTC.

This clonotype was seen ten or more times. This chain connects TRBV5-6 to TRBJ2-1; the match to TRBD2 covers 10 bases. The CDR3 is made up of 15 amino acids. V trimming: 1 base; J trimming: 3 bases; junction bases outside the gene matches: 1. Per the germline V gene, CDR1 is SGHDT and CDR2 is YYEEEE. The CDR3 here is CASSLSGRVYNEQFF. For the CDR3, the DNA is TGTGCCAGCAGCTTGAGCGGGAGGGTCTACAATGAGCAGTTCTTC. Filled out from reference TRBV5-6 and TRBJ2-1, the complete variable domain reads DAGVTQSPTHLIKTRGQQVTLRCSPKSGHDTVSWYQQALGQGPQFIFQYYEEEERQRGNFPDRFSGHQFPNYSSELNVNALLLGDSALYLCASSLSGRVYNEQFFGPGTRLTVL.

The sample holds many counts of this clonotype. The V gene is TRBV27, the J gene TRBJ1-2; 7 bases fit TRBD1. Germline loops: CDR1 MNHEY, CDR2 SMNVEV (reference sequence). This CDR3 is built from 15 residues. V was pared by 5 bases and J by 4 bases, with 10 bases of the junction left unmatched. For the CDR3, the DNA is TGTGCCAGCAGTCTGACAGGGTTCCGAGTCTATGGCTACACCTTC. It encodes CASSLTGFRVYGYTF.

The table lists this clonotype with a few counts. Given a much more abundant clone one base away, this may be a read error. The J gene is TRBJ2-2, the V gene TRBV4-3, with D uncertain. Trimming cost V 0 bases and J 1 base, with 12 bases left between them. Germline values: CDR1 LGHNA, CDR2 YSLEER. CDR3 length: 17 amino acids. CDR3 amino acids: CASSQDLGVRNTGELFF. The CDR3 bases are TGCGCCAGCAGCCAAGATTTGGGTGTGCGGAACACCGGGGAGCTGTTTTTT.

A note on this clonotype: A read error may explain this, as a much larger clone is one base away. The chain joins TRBV5-1 to TRBJ2-5; no clear D. The tail of the sequence fits TRBJ2-1 better, so the J call may be wrong. Germline CDR1 SGHRS, CDR2 YFSETQ. CDR3 length: 14 amino acids. The CDR3 DNA sequence: TGCGCCAGCAGCCGGAACATGGAACAAGAGACCCAGTTCTTC. As protein: CASSRNMEQETQFF.

Many counts were recorded for this clonotype. This chain connects TRBV12-3 or TRBV12-4 to TRBJ1-5, with D possibly being TRBD1 (6 bases). V shed 6 bases and J shed 7 bases, with 13 bases lying between them. CDR3 length equals 13 residues. CDR3 in DNA: TGTGCCAGCAGGGGATTGGGGGGCCAGCCCCAGCATTTT. It is translated as CASRGLGGQPQHF.

This clonotype was counted at least ten times. V gene TRBV7-2 combines with J gene TRBJ1-5, with D perhaps TRBD1 (5 bases). Germline CDR1 is SGHTA and CDR2 is FQGNSA. Deletions cut 6 bases from V and 6 bases from J, with 12 bases between. The CDR3 loop spans 13 amino acids. The CDR3 spells CASSTIGGQPQHF. CDR3 coding DNA: TGTGCCAGCAGTACTATCGGGGGTCAGCCCCAGCATTTT.

This clonotype has more than one count but fewer than ten. The chain carries TRBV4-1 and TRBJ1-3; the D is unclear. The CDR3 loop spans 16 amino acids. V was cut by 2 bases and J by 2 bases, with 13 bases left in between. Germline V gene sequence: CDR1 MGHRA, CDR2 YSYEKL. The CDR3 loop is CASSQWFGVAGNTIYF. The CDR3 nucleotides are TGCGCCAGCAGCCAATGGTTCGGAGTTGCTGGAAACACCATATATTTT.

This clonotype was seen ten or more times. The chain combines TRBV4-2 with TRBJ2-2; TRBD1 aligns across 7 bases. V dropped 0 bases and J dropped 8; count of bases not matched to a gene: 3. This CDR3 is 14 amino acids long. Germline loops: CDR1 LGHNA, CDR2 YNFKEQ. CDR3 nucleotides: TGTGCCAGCAGCCAAGAAACAGGGGTGGGGGAGCTGTTTTTT. Protein sequence: CASSQETGVGELFF.

Ten or more counts support this clonotype. The J gene is TRBJ2-3, the V gene TRBV18, with TRBD1 matching 7 bases. Per the germline V gene, CDR1 is KGHSH and CDR2 is LQKENI. V lost 4 bases to trimming and J lost 4 bases; unmatched junction nucleotides: 5. CDR3 length equals 14 residues. CDR3 sequence: CASSRTGDSDTQYF. The CDR3 nucleotides are TGTGCCAGCTCACGAACAGGGGATTCAGATACGCAGTATTTT.

This clonotype was counted ten times or more. This sequence joins TRBV12-3 or TRBV12-4 and TRBJ1-1; D is uncertain. CDR3 size: 16 residues. V was cut by 7 bases and J by 6 bases, with 24 bases left in between. In DNA, the CDR3 is TGTGCCAGCACGCTCCCCACCGGAGTTAGTTCCGCTGAAGCTTTCTTT. Translated, it gives CASTLPTGVSSAEAFF.

This clonotype was detected many times. The V call is TRBV12-3 or TRBV12-4, the J call TRBJ1-1; the D gene is possibly TRBD1 (5 bases). V shed 7 bases and J shed 5 bases, with 17 bases lying between them. CDR3 length: 14 amino acids. The CDR3 loop is CASTSGQGFTEAFF. In DNA form, the CDR3 reads TGTGCCAGCACCTCGGGGCAGGGTTTTACTGAAGCTTTCTTT.

With respect to this clonotype: A junction end diverges from the germline sequence, so it may reflect a read error. The rearrangement joins TRBV9 to TRBJ2-1, with TRBD2 identical over 8 bases. This CDR3 has 17 residues. CDR1 and CDR2 (germline): SGDLS, YYNGEE. This CDR3 is CASSVGAAGGALNERFF. The CDR3 DNA reads as TGTGCCAGCAGCGTAGGGGCTGCCGGGGGGGCACTCAATGAGCGGTTCTTC.

The genes are TRBV5-1 and TRBJ1-4, with 8 positions matching TRBD1. V was clipped by 0 bases and J by 5 bases; unmatched bases: 6. The CDR3 runs 16 residues. The germline V gene has CDR1 SGHRS and CDR2 YFSETQ. CDR3 bases: TGCGCCAGCAGCTTGGGGCAGGGGGCTCAGAATGAAAAACTGTTTTTT. Protein sequence: CASSLGQGAQNEKLFF.